The entry that follows covers one T cell receptor beta chain sequence. There is no known antigen for this receptor. Per-base qualities were not stored, and no clone one base away is much larger. This specimen belongs to a study of PD-L1 blockade in urothelial cancer (dated by TCRdb to 2017 to 2019). Looking at the study overall: Every patient began therapy in the mid-2010s and was given atezolizumab 1,200 mg intravenously every 3 weeks. About 90% of the 29 patients were identified as males with urothelial cancer of bladder origin, and a prior smoking history was reported by 18 of 29 patients. Patients had an ECOG performance status of 0 or 1 and had received between 0 and 3 prior chemotherapy regimens. Blood samples were analyzed at 3 weeks after treatment start (second dose) and at 6 weeks after treatment start. Blood samples yielded a median of roughly 150,000 T cells and approximately 83,000 unique TCRs, with median clonality 0.080. The study was an exploratory multi-omic analysis of somatic, immune and clinical correlates of response to PD-L1 blockade with atezolizumab in urothelial cancer. Pretreatment tumor samples, along with matched peripheral blood collected serially before and after atezolizumab treatment, underwent TCR sequencing. Durable clinical benefit was defined as progression-free survival longer than 6 months, and TCR features were also tested against progression-free and overall survival. In the same patients, pretreatment tumors underwent whole exome sequencing and RNA sequencing in addition to TCR sequencing. Durable clinical benefit was achieved by nine patients and was not achieved by 20 patients. Twenty-nine patients had pretreatment blood TCR-seq, around 25 had at least one posttreatment blood collection, and around 25 had tumor TCR-seq.

This specimen's time point label, interpreted: peripheral blood 6 weeks after treatment start. The cohort included about 27 patients with locally advanced or metastatic urothelial carcinoma who were treated at Memorial Sloan Kettering on a trial protocol. Peripheral blood mononuclear cells were collected from each patient pretreatment and during treatment, giving between 1 and 8 total time points per patient. The Qiagen DNeasy Blood extraction kit was used to purify genomic DNA from total PBMCs and tumor samples. Collected pretreatment and during treatment, PBMCs were isolated and stored as previously described. Synthetic TCR analog templates were spiked into each PCR to estimate absolute template abundance from read counts. The immunoSEQ assay used bias-controlled V and J gene primers to amplify TCRbeta CDR3 regions from genomic DNA. Sequencing of rearranged TCRbeta segments was done at approximately 20X coverage. In the authors' own workflow: Clustering was used to correct sequencing errors, and CDR3s were annotated against IMGT to assign V, D and J genes. Downstream analyses used only productive TCRbeta rearrangements and left out out-of-frame or stop-codon sequences. Clonality was computed as one minus Shannon entropy normalized by the log of the number of unique productive sequences. Clones differing between time points or between blood and tumor were identified using Fisher's exact test with Benjamini-Hochberg correction, with an adjusted p below 0.01 applied as the threshold. TCRdb's version of the immuneACCESS table is confined to in-frame rearrangements and falls short of the full clone set. An unresolved V gene accounts for under half of the shortfall where checked; the remainder is of unknown origin. Clonal size and the V and J genes are those of that table, whereas D and trimming came from the DNA. Counted in this sample were roughly 42,000 clones; about 89% of them appeared once. The ten largest account for under 8.5% of the sample.

What the research found in general, with its limitations: Because of the small sample size (n ≈ 30) and the many exploratory analyses performed, the results are intended to be regarded as hypothesis-generating. Greater expansion of tumor-associated TCR clones in peripheral blood 3 weeks after the start of treatment was observed in patients with durable benefit (n of about 20, p = 0.022). A pretreatment peripheral blood TCR clonality below the median was linked to improved progression-free and overall survival.

CDR1 and CDR2 (SGHNT, YENEEA) derive from the germline V gene. From its cysteine to its phenylalanine, the CDR3 spans 16 amino acids. The CDR3 DNA has 48 bases and is translated from base 1. Trimmed from V: 3 bases; trimmed from J: 8 bases; junction bases lacking a gene match: 8. The origin of this receptor is a man aged 65-85 years with urothelial cancer. The source was PBMCs, collected around atezolizumab (anti-PD-L1) treatment. The V and J segments used are TRBV11-3 and TRBJ2-3, with 13 bases matching TRBD2. The CDR3 in this case is CASSFRTSGSIGTQYF. In nucleotides, the sequence is TGTGCCAGCAGCTTTCGGACTAGCGGGAGCATCGGTACGCAGTATTTT. The entire variable domain, with the stretches around the CDR3 drawn from the reference TRBV11-3 and TRBJ2-3 proteins, is EAGVVQSPRYKIIEKKQPVAFWCNPISGHNTLYWYLQNLGQGPELLIRYENEEAVDDSQLPKDRFSAERLKGVDSTLKIQPAELGDSAVYLCASSFRTSGSIGTQYFGPGTRLTVL.